The 27 T cell receptor beta chains given below trace back to one sample, sequenced in a study of cytomegalovirus exposure and HLA in healthy donors. The study ran its PCR with 60 Vbeta and 13 Jbeta primers. TCRdb keeps only in-frame clones here, not all; method: immunoSEQ multiplex PCR. Among under 95,000 clones listed, around 80% were seen once. Sequenced input: PBMCs. The receptors here all came from a middle-aged man in good health and CMV-seronegative.

This clone has more than one count but fewer than ten. The chain employs TRBV4-1 and TRBJ2-7; 8 positions match TRBD1. V lost 4 bases to trimming and J lost 7 bases; unmatched junction nucleotides: 3. The CDR3 extends over 12 amino acids. Germline-derived CDR1 and CDR2 are MGHRA and YSYEKL. CDR3 region: CASSLDRGEQYF. In DNA form, the CDR3 reads TGCGCCAGCAGCCTAGACAGGGGTGAGCAGTACTTC.

The chain uses TRBV7-8 and TRBJ1-4; D unclear. This CDR3 is built from 16 residues. V gave up 5 bases and J gave up 7 bases, with 20 bases separating them. The germline CDR1 and CDR2 sequences are SGHVS and FQNEAQ. The CDR3 DNA reads TGTGCCAGCAGCCCCCTCTCGGGTGCGGGAGGTGAAAAACTGTTTTTT. It translates to CASSPLSGAGGEKLFF.

The chain carries TRBV19 and TRBJ2-1, with D maybe TRBD2 (6 bases). Between the trimmed V and J ends, which lost 3 bases and 6 bases, there was a span of 15 bases. Germline CDR1 is LNHDA and CDR2 is SQIVND (reference sequence). This CDR3 has 15 amino acids. CDR3 in amino acids: CASSIGAGLPNEQFF. Here the CDR3 DNA reads TGTGCCAGTAGTATCGGAGCGGGCCTCCCCAATGAGCAGTTCTTC.

This chain links TRBV6-5 with TRBJ2-3; TRBD1 agrees at 8 bases. Trimming cost V 5 bases and J 0 bases; bases outside gene matches: 4. Germline V gene lookup returns CDR1 MNHEY and CDR2 SVGAGI. The CDR3 runs to 15 residues. In DNA, the CDR3 is TGTGCCAGCAGTAAATGGGACAGGAGCACAGATACGCAGTATTTT. This translates into CASSKWDRSTDTQYF.

The rearrangement joins TRBV2 to TRBJ2-7; D is unresolved. In germline, CDR1 is SNHLY, CDR2 FYNNEI. The CDR3 sequence is 14 residues long. V lost 1 base to trimming and J lost 2 bases, with 9 bases between them. For the CDR3, the DNA is TGTGCCAGCAGTGAAGTCTACAGAGCCTACGAGCAGTACTTC. Its protein is CASSEVYRAYEQYF.

The J gene is TRBJ2-2, the V gene TRBV5-1, with 7 positions matching TRBD1. The germline V gene has CDR1 SGHRS and CDR2 YFSETQ. Unmatched junction bases numbered 6, after V lost 6 bases and J lost 1 base. The CDR3 runs 15 residues. CDR3 region: CASKTRQGNTGELFF. CDR3 DNA: TGCGCCAGCAAGACCAGACAGGGGAACACCGGGGAGCTGTTTTTT.

The chain carries TRBV28 and TRBJ1-2; a weak D match, TRBD1 (6 bases). The germline gives CDR1 MDHEN, CDR2 SYDVKM. The CDR3 spans 14 residues. V dropped 5 bases and J dropped 4 bases, with 14 bases sitting between them. CDR3 in amino acids: CASSPSDRFYGYTF. CDR3 sequence (DNA): TGTGCCAGCAGTCCCTCCGACAGGTTCTATGGCTACACCTTC.

This clone has a handful of counts. This chain uses TRBV6-1 with TRBJ1-1; 7 bases are a match to TRBD1. CDR3 length: 15 amino acids. The junction had 8 bases not matched to a gene; V was cut back by 5 bases and J by 2 bases. Germline-derived CDR1 and CDR2 are MNHNS and SASEGT. The CDR3 region has the DNA TGTGCCAGCAGTCCCTCAGGGGGGAAAAACACTGAAGCTTTCTTT. Translating gives CASSPSGGKNTEAFF.

The V gene is TRBV4-1, the J gene TRBJ2-3, with 13 positions matching TRBD2. Germline CDR1 and CDR2: MGHRA and YSYEKL. V was pared by 2 bases and J by 4 bases, with 9 bases of the junction left unmatched. The CDR3 is 18 residues long. CDR3 DNA sequence: TGCGCCAGCAGCCAAACCGGGACTAGCGGGAATCGGGCAGATACGCAGTATTTT. Its protein product is CASSQTGTSGNRADTQYF.

This chain connects TRBV4-1 to TRBJ1-5; possible D gene TRBD1, 5 bases. The CDR3 runs 15 residues. Germline CDR1 and CDR2: MGHRA and YSYEKL. V was cut by 0 bases and J by 4 bases, with 10 bases left in between. This CDR3 is CASSQEAGGNQPQHF. DNA for the CDR3: TGCGCCAGCAGCCAAGAAGCGGGGGGTAATCAGCCCCAGCATTTT.

The rearrangement links TRBV5-6 to TRBJ2-7; D gene ambiguous. The V gene lost 0 bases and the J gene lost 7 bases, with 8 bases spanning the gap. CDR3 length: 12 residues. Germline V gives CDR1 SGHDT, CDR2 YYEEEE. In DNA, the CDR3 is TGTGCCAGCAGCTTGGCCCTCGGGGAGCAGTACTTC. This encodes CASSLALGEQYF.

A few counts support this clone. The CDR3 loop is CASTNTGGNTEAFF. The CDR3 coding sequence is TGTGCCAGTACAAACACGGGGGGGAACACTGAAGCTTTCTTT. The chain couples TRBV19 to TRBJ1-1; D possibly corresponds to TRBD1 (5 bases). V lost 7 bases and J lost 1, with 13 bases in between. The CDR3 length is 14 residues. CDR1 is LNHDA and CDR2 is SQIVND in the germline V gene (reference sequence).

In this sample, this clone turned up a few times. CDR3 sequence reads: CSVGGTGKSEQYF. The DNA of the CDR3 is TGCAGCGTTGGTGGGACAGGGAAAAGCGAGCAGTACTTC. The chain carries TRBV29-1 and TRBJ2-7, with 9 bases matching TRBD1. This CDR3 region has 13 residues. V gave up 4 bases and J gave up 6 bases; unmatched junction bases: 7. Germline V CDR1 and CDR2: SQVTM, ANQGSEA.

The CDR3 region is CSVEEGLEQYF. The CDR3 DNA follows: TGCAGCGTTGAAGAGGGGCTCGAGCAGTACTTC. The chain couples TRBV29-1 to TRBJ2-7, with D possibly TRBD1 on 5 matching bases. In germline, CDR1 is SQVTM, CDR2 ANQGSEA. CDR3 length: 11 residues. The ends were cut back, 0 bases at V and 6 bases at J, with 6 bases in the middle.

The chain has TRBV2 and TRBJ2-2; the D gene is possibly TRBD2 (5 bases). In germline, CDR1 is SNHLY, CDR2 FYNNEI. The CDR3 length is 12 residues. Trimming shortened V by 8 bases and J by 2 bases, and 6 bases separated the two germline ends. CDR3 region: CASGGNTGELFF. The CDR3 DNA reads TGTGCCAGCGGAGGAAACACCGGGGAGCTGTTTTTT.

V gene TRBV9 combines with J gene TRBJ2-1; 10 bases are shared with TRBD1. The V gene's germline CDR1 is SGDLS and CDR2 YYNGEE. V was clipped by 6 bases and J by 3 bases; unmatched bases: 6. CDR3 length: 15 amino acids. The CDR3 DNA reads as TGTGCCAGCACTAACCGGGACAGGGGCTACAATGAGCAGTTCTTC. Its protein product is CASTNRDRGYNEQFF.

Only one count was recorded for this clone. The chain employs TRBV15 and TRBJ2-2; D perhaps matches TRBD1 (5 bases). The CDR3 contains 14 residues. In germline, CDR1 is LNHNV, CDR2 YYDKDF (reference sequence). V was cut by 5 bases and J by 6 bases, with 13 bases left in between. The CDR3 sequence: CATSPGQKAGELFF. The DNA for the CDR3 is TGTGCCACCAGCCCAGGGCAAAAGGCCGGGGAGCTGTTTTTT.

The chain employs TRBV5-1 and TRBJ1-1; TRBD1 is a possible D gene (5 bases). The germline gives CDR1 SGHRS, CDR2 YFSETQ. The CDR3 runs to 14 residues. With 4 bases removed from V and 5 bases from J, the gap between germline ends came to 15 bases. CDR3 region: CASSGGVVETEAFF. In nucleotides, the CDR3 is TGCGCCAGCAGCGGGGGGGTTGTGGAAACTGAAGCTTTCTTT.

The V and J genes are TRBV19 and TRBJ1-4; unclear D gene. In germline, CDR1 is LNHDA, CDR2 SQIVND (reference sequence). CDR3 length: 13 amino acids. Trimming stripped 7 bases from V and 5 bases from J, with 11 bases between. CDR3 nucleotides: TGTGCCAGTAACCCAGCGGGAAATGAAAAACTGTTTTTT. Its protein is CASNPAGNEKLFF.

This rearrangement joins TRBV29-1 to TRBJ1-2, with D possibly TRBD1 on 5 matching bases. The V gene lost 7 bases and the J gene lost 3 bases, with 15 bases spanning the gap. The CDR3 totals 13 residues. Germline CDR1 SQVTM, CDR2 ANQGSEA. The CDR3 reads CSGGGDSDYGYTF. The CDR3 bases are TGCAGCGGGGGGGGAGACAGTGACTATGGCTACACCTTC.

The chain has TRBV5-6 and TRBJ2-7, with a weak D call TRBD1 (6 bases). CDR3 length: 14 residues. The germline V and J ends were trimmed by 1 base and 5 bases, with 13 bases remaining between them. The germline CDR1 and CDR2 sequences are SGHDT and YYEEEE. For the CDR3, the DNA is TGTGCCAGCAGCTTGTTAGGGGGTCCAGACGAGCAGTACTTC. As protein: CASSLLGGPDEQYF.

The chain uses TRBV2 and TRBJ2-1, with TRBD2 matching over 9 bases. Germline CDR1 reads SNHLY; CDR2 reads FYNNEI. V gave up 10 bases and J gave up 11 bases; unmatched junction bases: 12. The CDR3 has 13 residues. The CDR3 loop is CAIDNFSGGQQFF. CDR3 DNA: TGTGCCATCGACAACTTTAGCGGGGGCCAGCAGTTCTTC.

The chain links TRBV25-1 to TRBJ1-2; D is possibly TRBD1 (6 bases). Trimming pared 3 bases from V and 3 bases from J, leaving 23 bases between. CDR1 is MGHDK, CDR2 SYGVNS, per germline. There are 18 residues in the CDR3. CDR3 sequence (DNA): TGTGCCAGCAGTGATCCCTTGGCCCTGCGGGGGGCTTACTATGGCTACACCTTC. This codes for CASSDPLALRGAYYGYTF.

The chain employs TRBV10-3 and TRBJ1-1, with D maybe TRBD1 (5 bases). The V end lost 6 bases, the J end lost 4 bases, and 21 bases lay between the germline ends. Germline lookup yields CDR1 ENHRY and CDR2 SYGVKD. The length of the CDR3 is 16 residues. CDR3 bases: TGTGCCATCAGCTCCTTTCCTGCGGGGGGGAGCACTGAAGCTTTCTTT. Protein sequence: CAISSFPAGGSTEAFF.

V usage is TRBV6-1 and J usage is TRBJ2-1; 9 bases fit TRBD1. The CDR3 length is 19 residues. Per germline, CDR1 MNHNS and CDR2 SASEGT. V gave up 4 bases and J gave up 5 bases; unmatched junction bases: 18. The CDR3: CASSVGQGTTGHRDNEQFF. The CDR3 region has the DNA TGTGCCAGCAGTGTGGGACAGGGTACAACAGGACACCGGGACAATGAGCAGTTCTTC.

This chain connects TRBV6-6 to TRBJ2-7; D is uncertain. Germline V gene lookup returns CDR1 MNHNY and CDR2 SVGAGI (reference sequence). The CDR3 totals 10 residues. The DNA of the CDR3 is TGTGCCAGCAGTTACCCCCCGAACTGTGTC. Amino acids: CASSYPPNCV.

The rearrangement links TRBV7-9 to TRBJ1-2; 7 nucleotides line up with TRBD1. This CDR3 has 15 amino acids. Germline values: CDR1 SEHNR, CDR2 FQNEAQ (reference sequence). The V segment lost 4 bases and the J segment 4 bases; nucleotides outside the gene matches: 9. CDR3 amino acids: CASSSGDRASYGYTF. The CDR3 DNA is TGTGCCAGCAGCTCGGGGGACAGAGCCTCCTATGGCTACACCTTC.